This T cell receptor (beta chain) was identified in a study of blood T cells in healthy people across ages. Notes on the study in general: When one million T cells were used, diversity estimates were thought to be underestimates.

Sample-barcoded 5' priming and a J-beta primer mix drove a second PCR of about 6 to 12 cycles. TCRdb re-called the 5' RACE reads through MiXCR, storing one row per CDR3 protein. This sample has about 620,000 distinct CDR3 sequences; under 25% occur once, and the top ten carry roughly 3.4%. Details on this clonotype: Its antigen is not identified.

Trimming took off 8 bases at V and 8 bases at J, with 15 bases between the two ends. CDR1 is SEHNR and CDR2 is FQNEAQ in the germline V gene (reference sequence). The CDR3 totals 12 residues. The sequence was obtained from a man between 70 and 80 years old in good health. Sequences were obtained from blood. The chain couples TRBV7-9 to TRBJ1-2; D is ambiguous. The CDR3 here is CASLAPSGGYTF. The CDR3 bases are TGTGCCAGCTTAGCCCCGTCTGGGGGCTACACCTTC.